A selection of T cell receptor beta chains follows, all from one sample in a study of cytomegalovirus exposure and HLA in healthy donors. Assay: immunoSEQ multiplex PCR; the TCRdb copy retains only in-frame clones and omits some. The data contain 150,000 to 200,000 clones, about 85% of them seen just once; the ten biggest clones take up roughly 0.98%. Sequencing was done on a sample of PBMCs. The receptors here all came from a boy under 10 years old in good health and CMV-seronegative. Both conserved end residues are part of each CDR3. Fields, in order: CDR3 protein, CDR3 DNA, CDR3 length, J gene, V gene, clone size, D gene. D genes are given only for firm matches. The size entry is marked missing in some rows and otherwise reads once, few, many or a size class.

CDR3: CASSELVAQPGGEQYF
DNA: TGTGCCAGCAGCGAACTCGTGGCTCAGCCGGGTGGCGAGCAGTACTTC
length: 16
J: TRBJ2-7
V: TRBV6-1
size: few
D: .

CDR3: CASSPTRGGYNEKLFF
DNA: TGTGCCAGCAGCCCAACACGGGGGGGCTACAATGAAAAACTGTTTTTT
length: 16
J: TRBJ1-4
V: TRBV9
size: few
D: .

CDR3: CASSLWASGRPGELFF
DNA: TGTGCCAGCAGCTTGTGGGCTAGCGGGAGGCCCGGGGAGCTGTTTTTT
length: 16
J: TRBJ2-2
V: TRBV5-6
size: .
D: TRBD2

CDR3: CASSYSRDEQFF
DNA: TGTGCCAGCAGTTACTCCCGGGATGAGCAGTTCTTC
length: 12
J: TRBJ2-1
V: TRBV6-5
size: .
D: .

CDR3: CASSPWTGNDEQYF
DNA: TGTGCCAGCAGCCCCTGGACAGGTAACGACGAGCAGTACTTC
length: 14
J: TRBJ2-7
V: TRBV7-9
size: .
D: TRBD1

CDR3: CASTLGLAESSYEQYF
DNA: TGTGCCAGCACCTTGGGGCTAGCGGAGAGCTCCTACGAGCAGTACTTC
length: 16
J: TRBJ2-7
V: TRBV28
size: .
D: TRBD2

CDR3: CASSPAIGWSTEAFF
DNA: TGTGCCAGCTCACCGGCGATTGGTTGGAGCACTGAAGCTTTCTTT
length: 15
J: TRBJ1-1
V: TRBV18
size: once
D: .

CDR3: CASRGLGQGGSPLHF
DNA: TGTGCCAGCAGGGGGTTGGGACAGGGGGGTTCACCCCTCCACTTT
length: 15
J: TRBJ1-6
V: TRBV6-1
size: .
D: TRBD1

CDR3: CASSLAGTVNTEAFF
DNA: TGCGCCAGCAGCTTGGCGGGGACAGTGAACACTGAAGCTTTCTTT
length: 15
J: TRBJ1-1
V: TRBV5-1
size: once
D: TRBD1

CDR3: CASRSHRGPKNRAETQYF
DNA: TGTGCCAGCAGATCTCACCGAGGACCTAAAAACAGGGCGGAGACCCAGTACTTC
length: 18
J: TRBJ2-5
V: TRBV7-6
size: .
D: .

CDR3: CASSSGTKSSYNSPLHF
DNA: TGTGCCAGCAGTTCCGGGACAAAGAGCTCCTATAATTCACCCCTCCACTTT
length: 17
J: TRBJ1-6
V: TRBV27
size: once
D: .

CDR3: CASSLLGTGGYQPQHF
DNA: TGTGCCAGCAGTTTACTCGGGACAGGGGGGTATCAGCCCCAGCATTTT
length: 16
J: TRBJ1-5
V: TRBV28
size: .
D: TRBD1

CDR3: CAWREYRASEAFF
DNA: TGTGCCTGGAGGGAATACAGGGCTTCTGAAGCTTTCTTT
length: 13
J: TRBJ1-1
V: TRBV30
size: once
D: .